This entry lists 16 T cell receptor beta chains sequenced from one sample in a study of T cells after yellow fever vaccination. Each CDR3 protein gets one entry after TCRdb re-called the 5' RACE reads with MiXCR. This table holds about 130,000 distinct CDR3 sequences, under 8% found once. This sample comprised CD4+ T cells sorted from PBMCs, obtained 10 to 11 days after the first yellow fever vaccination. The receptors shown here come from a man aged 18 to 30 who received the YFV17D yellow fever vaccine.

The table lists this clonotype with many counts. The chain employs TRBV5-1 and TRBJ2-7; a weak D match, TRBD1 (6 bases). The CDR3 spans 15 residues. Germline V gene data show CDR1 as SGHRS and CDR2 as YFSETQ. V lost 0 bases, J lost 0 bases, and 10 bases lay in between. Here the CDR3 DNA reads TGCGCCAGCAGCTTGGCCGGGGACACCTCCTACGAGCAGTACTTC. This codes for CASSLAGDTSYEQYF. Variable domain in full (rest from reference TRBV5-1 and TRBJ2-7): KAGVTQTPRYLIKTRGQQVTLSCSPISGHRSVSWYQQTPGQGLQFLFEYFSETQRNKGNFPGRFSGRQFSNSRSEMNVSTLELGDSALYLCASSLAGDTSYEQYFGPGTRLTVT.

A single count supports this clonotype. A much larger clone sits a single nucleotide away, making a read error possible. The chain employs TRBV4-2 and TRBJ2-3, with 9 bases matching TRBD1. V shed 3 bases and J 4 bases; nucleotides not matched to a gene: 5. The CDR3 is 15 amino acids. Germline CDR1 is LGHNA and CDR2 is YNFKEQ. The DNA of the CDR3 is TGTGCCAGCAGCCACGAGGGACAGGGACCAGATACGCAGTATTTT. Encoded protein: CASSHEGQGPDTQYF.

The sample holds one count of this clonotype. Possible read error: a much larger clone is one base away. The CDR3 region has the DNA TGCAGTGCAAGAAGTCTAGTTGGGGAGCTGTTTTTT. Protein: CSARSLVGELFF. The rearrangement links TRBV20-1 to TRBJ2-2; no definite D call. Germline V gene data show CDR1 as DFQATT and CDR2 as SNEGSKA (reference sequence). V lost 6 bases and J lost 8, with 13 bases in between. This CDR3 spans 12 amino acids.

In this sample, this clonotype turned up many times. This chain joins TRBV3-1 and TRBJ2-2; maybe TRBD2 (5 bases). This CDR3 region has 12 residues. CDR1 and CDR2 (germline): LGHDT, YNNKEL (reference sequence). Trimming cost V 5 bases and J 8 bases, with 9 bases left between them. The CDR3 region has the DNA TGTGCCAGCAGCTTGCAGCGGGGGGAGCTGTTTTTT. Its translation: CASSLQRGELFF.

This clonotype was observed a few times. This could be a read error, since a much larger clone is one nucleotide away. Without the conserved terminal phenylalanine or tryptophan, this CDR3 likely stems from a read error. The chain has TRBV4-2 and TRBJ2-1; no clear D. This CDR3 spans 13 amino acids. V was clipped by 3 bases and J by 5 bases, with 8 bases between them. Germline CDR1 and CDR2: LGHNA and YNFKEQ. DNA of the CDR3: TGTGCCAGCAGCCATCAGATAGACAATGAGCAGTTCTCC. It specifies CASSHQIDNEQFS.

This clonotype occurred many times. V gene TRBV4-1 combines with J gene TRBJ2-2; D is ambiguous. CDR3 length: 15 residues. The V and J ends lost 0 bases and 6 bases respectively, with 11 bases between them. The V gene's germline CDR1 is MGHRA and CDR2 YSYEKL. The CDR3: CASSQEPPGSGELFF. CDR3 sequence (DNA): TGCGCCAGCAGCCAAGAACCCCCCGGGTCCGGGGAGCTGTTTTTT.

This clonotype was observed at least ten times. The chain has TRBV5-1 and TRBJ2-3; 7 nucleotides align to TRBD1. This CDR3 contains 14 residues. From germline, CDR1 is SGHRS and CDR2 YFSETQ. The junction had 7 bases not matched to a gene; V was cut back by 7 bases and J by 2 bases. The CDR3 loop is CASCRDSFTDTQYF. DNA for the CDR3: TGCGCCAGCTGCCGGGACAGCTTCACAGATACGCAGTATTTT.

This clonotype came up many times. This chain uses TRBV4-1 with TRBJ1-2, with unresolved D. The CDR3 covers 14 residues. Trimming pared 1 base from V and 7 bases from J, leaving 13 bases between. Germline CDR1 and CDR2: MGHRA and YSYEKL. The CDR3 loop is CASSQVVGVGGYTF. CDR3 DNA: TGCGCCAGCAGCCAAGTAGTCGGGGTTGGTGGCTACACCTTC.

There are a few counts of this clonotype. The rearrangement links TRBV7-6 to TRBJ2-7, with D possibly being TRBD1 or TRBD2 (6 bases each). The CDR3 runs to 14 residues. CDR1 is SGHVS, CDR2 FNYEAQ, per germline. Trimming pared 2 bases from V and 4 bases from J, leaving 12 bases between. The CDR3 DNA sequence: TGTGCCAGCAGCTTAAGTCCGGGGGCGTACGAGCAGTACGTC. Amino acids: CASSLSPGAYEQYV.

The V gene is TRBV20-1, the J gene TRBJ1-6; D is ambiguous. The germline CDR1 and CDR2 sequences are DFQATT and SNEGSKA (reference sequence). The CDR3 loop spans 16 amino acids. Trimming removed 1 base from V and 0 bases from J, with 10 bases in between. As DNA, the CDR3 is TGCAGTGCTAGAGTTCGGTTTAGCTCCTATAATTCACCCCTCCACTTT. This sequence encodes CSARVRFSSYNSPLHF.

This clonotype was detected many times. The gene calls are TRBV29-1 and TRBJ1-1; TRBD1 aligns across 10 bases. V lost 5 bases, J lost 0 bases, and 12 bases stayed unmatched. The CDR3 length is 17 residues. Germline V CDR1 and CDR2: SQVTM, ANQGSEA. Written as DNA, the CDR3 is TGCAGCGTTCCCAGAGTGGGACAGGGGTCCCTGAACACTGAAGCTTTCTTT. This encodes CSVPRVGQGSLNTEAFF.

There are many counts of this clonotype. Here the CDR3 reads CASSHGGTSGGVETQYF. CDR3 bases: TGCGCCAGCAGCCACGGCGGGACTAGCGGGGGAGTAGAGACCCAGTACTTC. This chain uses TRBV5-1 with TRBJ2-5; 14 bases are shared with TRBD2. CDR1 and CDR2 from the germline V gene are SGHRS and YFSETQ. Trimming removed 4 bases from V and 4 bases from J; junction bases left unmatched: 9. The CDR3 runs to 17 residues.

This clonotype showed up many times. This chain uses TRBV12-3 or TRBV12-4 with TRBJ2-1, with D perhaps matching TRBD2 (7 bases). The CDR3 spans 16 residues. V lost 3 bases and J lost 7, with 19 bases in between. CDR3: CASSFSNTGGLNEQFF. For the CDR3, the DNA is TGTGCCAGCAGTTTTTCTAACACGGGGGGCCTTAATGAGCAGTTCTTC.

This clonotype was observed many times. This chain uses TRBV6-1 with TRBJ2-3, with TRBD2 matching 7 bases. CDR3 length: 17 amino acids. The V gene's germline CDR1 is MNHNS and CDR2 SASEGT. V lost 4 bases to trimming and J lost 1 base; unmatched junction nucleotides: 11. The CDR3 sequence: CASSGPGTKSGTDTQYF. The CDR3 DNA follows: TGTGCCAGCAGTGGACCCGGGACTAAGTCGGGCACAGATACGCAGTATTTT.

This clonotype has at least ten counts. V is TRBV6-5 and J is TRBJ2-7; D not resolved. Germline assignment: CDR1 MNHEY and CDR2 SVGAGI. This CDR3 spans 11 amino acids. Trimming cost V 8 bases and J 5 bases, with 10 bases left between them. The CDR3, as DNA: TGTGCCAGCGGAAGGTACGACGAGCAGTACTTC. As protein: CASGRYDEQYF.

This clonotype showed up many times. V and J are TRBV10-3 and TRBJ2-7, with D tentatively TRBD2 (6 bases). The CDR3 contains 13 residues. V gave up 7 bases and J gave up 6 bases, with 16 bases separating them. CDR1 and CDR2 (germline): ENHRY, SYGVKD. CDR3 coding DNA: TGTGCCATCAACCGACTAGGAATGTTCGAGCAGTACGTC. Residues: CAINRLGMFEQYV.